This record covers a single T cell receptor beta chain. Its antigen is undetermined. The entry originates in a study of cytomegalovirus exposure and HLA in healthy donors. The study's findings and limits: A later analysis reportedly found that, within productive TCRs, an Asian-associated ancestry cluster had fewer N-insertions than the mean observed across the roughly 730 donors.

Germline loops: CDR1 LNHDA, CDR2 SQIVND (reference sequence). The CDR3 loop spans 15 amino acids. V lost 4 bases, J lost 10 bases, and 8 bases stayed unmatched. It was with 60 Vbeta and 13 Jbeta primers that the PCR ran. The table came from immunoSEQ multiplex PCR; TCRdb's copy has only in-frame clones and leaves some out. Of 140,000 or so clones in the sample, roughly three fifths were seen once. The TCR sequence derives from a male donor in good health and CMV-seronegative. Sequenced material: PBMCs. J is TRBJ1-6 and V is TRBV19; TRBD1 aligns across 9 bases. The CDR3 nucleotides read TGTGCCAGTAGTACAACGGGACAGGGTTACTCACCCCTCCACTTT. Translation: CASSTTGQGYSPLHF.